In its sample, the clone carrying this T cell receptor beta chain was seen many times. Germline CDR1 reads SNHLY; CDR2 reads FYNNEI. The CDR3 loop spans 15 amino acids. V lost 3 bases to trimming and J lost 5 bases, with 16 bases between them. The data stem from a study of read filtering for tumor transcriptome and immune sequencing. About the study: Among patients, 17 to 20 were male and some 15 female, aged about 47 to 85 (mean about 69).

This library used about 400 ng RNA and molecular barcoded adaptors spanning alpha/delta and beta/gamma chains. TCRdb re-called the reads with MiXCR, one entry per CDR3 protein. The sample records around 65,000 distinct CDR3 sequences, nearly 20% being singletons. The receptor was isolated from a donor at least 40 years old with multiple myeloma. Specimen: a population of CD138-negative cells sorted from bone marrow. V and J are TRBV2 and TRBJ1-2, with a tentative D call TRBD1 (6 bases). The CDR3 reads CASSEGARGLYGYTF. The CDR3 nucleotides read TGTGCCAGCAGTGAGGGCGCCAGGGGCCTGTATGGCTACACCTTC. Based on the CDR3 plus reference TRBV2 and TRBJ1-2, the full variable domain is EPEVTQTPSHQVTQMGQEVILRCVPISNHLYFYWYRQILGQKVEFLVSFYNNEISEKSEIFDDQFSVERPDGSNFTLKIRSTKLEDSAMYFCASSEGARGLYGYTFGSGTRLTVV.